The 5 T cell receptor beta chains listed next were all sequenced from one sample in a study of PD-1 blockade in classical Hodgkin lymphoma. Time point reported: cycle 4 day 1 (C4D1), after 5 to 7 weeks of nivolumab. With no exception, relapse followed autologous stem cell transplantation in all patients, and brentuximab vedotin exposure varied. Starting with thawed PBMCs, CD4+ T cells were purified by magnetic negative selection. Some clones are missing from TCRdb's copy, which holds only in-frame ones; the method was immunoSEQ multiplex PCR. The table shows more than 15,000 clones, with 65% to 85% occurring only once. Material: CD4+ T cells from blood, obtained before the fourth cycle of nivolumab. The receptors stem from a human donor with classical Hodgkin lymphoma.

This clone was detected only once. Written as DNA, the CDR3 is TGTGCCAGCAGCTTGGCCCGGACTCCCTACAATGAGCAGTTCTTC. It is translated as CASSLARTPYNEQFF. J is TRBJ2-1 and V is TRBV5-8; maybe TRBD2 (5 bases). Germline V gene sequence: CDR1 SGHTS, CDR2 YDEGEE. The CDR3 has 15 amino acids. V lost 0 bases and J lost 2, with 9 bases in between. Supplemented by reference TRBV5-8 and TRBJ2-1, the full variable domain reads EAGVTQSPTHLIKTRGQQATLRCSPISGHTSVYWYQQALGLGLQFLLWYDEGEERNRGNFPPRFSGRQFPNYSSELNVNALELEDSALYLCASSLARTPYNEQFFGPGTRLTVL.

CDR3 amino acids: CASTSGRNYNEQFF. CDR3 DNA: TGTGCCAGCACTAGCGGGAGGAACTACAATGAGCAGTTCTTC. The chain joins TRBV9 to TRBJ2-1, with TRBD2 matching 11 bases. Germline V gives CDR1 SGDLS, CDR2 YYNGEE. There are 14 residues in the CDR3. Trimming removed 6 bases from V and 3 bases from J; junction bases left unmatched: 2.

The gene calls are TRBV6-6 and TRBJ2-5, with 12 bases matching TRBD2. Germline V gene sequence: CDR1 MNHNY, CDR2 SVGAGI (reference sequence). V lost 6 bases to trimming and J lost 4 bases; unmatched junction nucleotides: 6. The CDR3 loop spans 15 amino acids. CDR3 bases: TGTGCCAGCAGCCGCACTAGCGGGAGGTCAGAGACCCAGTACTTC. It encodes CASSRTSGRSETQYF.

Points on this clone: No DNA is shown, since the ends of the CDR3 on it are uncertain; the CDR3 is the one TCRdb lists. CDR3 in amino acids: CASILGSSGNTIYF. The chain uses TRBV6-1 and TRBJ1-3. Germline V gene lookup returns CDR1 MNHNS and CDR2 SASEGT. With termini counted, the CDR3 has 14 amino acids.

The chain has TRBV11-2 and TRBJ2-5; no clear D. V gave up 3 bases and J gave up 2 bases, with 10 bases separating them. Germline V lookup: CDR1 SGHAT, CDR2 FQNNGV. The CDR3 sequence is 14 residues long. CDR3 coding DNA: TGTGCCAGCAGCTTGATCAGCGCGCAAGAGACCCAGTACTTC. The encoded protein is CASSLISAQETQYF.